The subject of this entry is one TCR beta chain. As yet, its antigen is unknown. In germline, CDR1 is KGHSH, CDR2 LQKENI. The CDR3 runs to 12 residues. V was cut by 1 base and J by 12 bases, with 9 bases left in between. TCRdb keeps only in-frame clones here, not all; method: immunoSEQ multiplex PCR. Counted here are about 68,000 clones, about nine tenths occurring once; the ten biggest clones make up more than 3.5%. This sample was included in a study of chemoradiotherapy in HPV16-positive cancers. Study-level information: Candidate HPV-specific T-cell clones and common TCR motifs came from functional assays in a couple of HPV16-positive patients.

Findings and limits, study-wide: Candidate HPV-specific clones and E7-related TCR motifs grew in tumor during treatment. HPV-specific T cells were functionally defined from only two HPV16-positive patients.

The receptor's source is a human donor with HPV-associated anogenital cancer. V gene TRBV18 combines with J gene TRBJ1-4, with no clear D. The material was blood, obtained from a patient who underwent chemoradiotherapy. CDR3 loop: CASSPRGQQLFF. CDR3 bases: TGTGCCAGCTCACCACGAGGCCAACAACTGTTTTTT.